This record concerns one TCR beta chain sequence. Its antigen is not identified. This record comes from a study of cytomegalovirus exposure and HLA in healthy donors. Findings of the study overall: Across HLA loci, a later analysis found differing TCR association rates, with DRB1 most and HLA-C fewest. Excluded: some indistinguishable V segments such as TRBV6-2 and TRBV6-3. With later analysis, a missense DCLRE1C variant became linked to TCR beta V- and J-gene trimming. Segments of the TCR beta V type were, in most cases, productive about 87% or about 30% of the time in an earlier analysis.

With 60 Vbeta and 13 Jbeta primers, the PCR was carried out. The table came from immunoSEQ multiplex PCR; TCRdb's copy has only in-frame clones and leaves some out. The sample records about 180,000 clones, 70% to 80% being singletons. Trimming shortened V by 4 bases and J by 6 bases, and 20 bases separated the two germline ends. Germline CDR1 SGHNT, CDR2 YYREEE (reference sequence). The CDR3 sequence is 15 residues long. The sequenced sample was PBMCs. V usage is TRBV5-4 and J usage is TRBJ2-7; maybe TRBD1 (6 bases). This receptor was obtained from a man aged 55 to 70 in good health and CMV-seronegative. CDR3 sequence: CASSGQKHINSEQYF. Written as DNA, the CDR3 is TGTGCCAGCAGCGGACAGAAGCACATCAATTCCGAGCAGTACTTC.